This T cell receptor beta chain emerged from a study of blood T cells in healthy people across ages. Alongside a J-beta primer mix, a sample-barcoded 5' primer served in a second PCR lasting about 7 to 12 cycles. Every sample returned 2.5 million or more CDR3-containing paired-end reads. TCRdb called the 5' RACE reads again in MiXCR, with one record for every CDR3 protein. The sample lists 1.2 million to 1.5 million distinct CDR3 sequences; around 59% were seen once. The germline CDR1 and CDR2 sequences are SQVTM and ANQGSEA. The CDR3 has 17 amino acids. V dropped 4 bases and J dropped 3 bases, with 25 bases sitting between them. This clonotype appeared a few times.

The sequenced sample was blood. This TCR came from a man in his late teens or twenties in good health. The V and J genes are TRBV29-1 and TRBJ2-7; possibly TRBD2 for D (6 bases). The CDR3 region has the DNA TGCAGCGTTGTGGGGAGGATAGGGACGGGAATTGGCTACGAGCAGTACTTC. Encoded protein: CSVVGRIGTGIGYEQYF.